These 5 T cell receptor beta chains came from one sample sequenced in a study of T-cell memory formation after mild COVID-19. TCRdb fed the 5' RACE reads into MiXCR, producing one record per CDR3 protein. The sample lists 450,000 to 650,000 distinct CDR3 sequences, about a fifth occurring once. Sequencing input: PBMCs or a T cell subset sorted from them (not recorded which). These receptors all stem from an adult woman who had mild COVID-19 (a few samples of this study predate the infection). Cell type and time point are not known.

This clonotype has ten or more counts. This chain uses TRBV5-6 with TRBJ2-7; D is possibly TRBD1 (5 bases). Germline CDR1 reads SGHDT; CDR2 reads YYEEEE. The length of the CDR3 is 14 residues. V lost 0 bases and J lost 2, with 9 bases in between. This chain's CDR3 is CASSLDGAAYEQYF. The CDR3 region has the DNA TGTGCCAGCAGCTTGGATGGGGCCGCCTACGAGCAGTACTTC.

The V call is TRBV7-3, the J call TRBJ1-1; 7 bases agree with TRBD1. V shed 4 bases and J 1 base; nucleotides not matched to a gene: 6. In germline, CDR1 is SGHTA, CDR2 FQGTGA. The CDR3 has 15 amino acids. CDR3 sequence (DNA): TGTGCCAGCAGCTCGACAGGGACACCGAACACTGAAGCTTTCTTT. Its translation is CASSSTGTPNTEAFF.

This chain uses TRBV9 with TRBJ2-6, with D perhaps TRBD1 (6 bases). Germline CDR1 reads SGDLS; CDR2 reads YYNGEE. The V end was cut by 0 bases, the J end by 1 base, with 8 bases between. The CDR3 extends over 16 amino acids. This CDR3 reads CASSVGGLSGANVLTF. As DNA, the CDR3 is TGTGCCAGCAGCGTAGGGGGGCTGTCTGGGGCCAACGTCCTGACTTTC.

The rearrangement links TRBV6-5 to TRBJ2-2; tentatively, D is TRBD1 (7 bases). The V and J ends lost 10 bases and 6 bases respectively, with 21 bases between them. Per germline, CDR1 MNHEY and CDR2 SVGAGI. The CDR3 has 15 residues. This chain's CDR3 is CATSRQGGGSGELFF. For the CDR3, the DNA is TGTGCCACGTCTCGACAGGGAGGTGGTTCCGGGGAGCTGTTTTTT.

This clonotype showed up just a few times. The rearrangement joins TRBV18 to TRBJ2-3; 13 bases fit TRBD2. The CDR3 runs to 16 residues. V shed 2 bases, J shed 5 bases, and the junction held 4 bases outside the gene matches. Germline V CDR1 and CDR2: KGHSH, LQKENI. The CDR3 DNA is TGTGCCAGCTCACCAAGGAGACTAGCGGGGGGAGATACGCAGTATTTT. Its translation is CASSPRRLAGGDTQYF.